This TCR beta chain is from a study of cytomegalovirus exposure and HLA in healthy donors (dated by TCRdb to about 2017). With regard to the full study: An earlier analysis of approximately 550 of the donors reported 250 to 350 Gb of sequence data and approximately 110 million unique TCR beta sequences from 150 million to 200 million T cells. An early release that covered roughly 600 HLA-typed donors contained about 300 gigabases of sequencing data and some 87 million unique TCR sequences. Of the 398 genotyped donors, roughly 80% were placed in the genetic ancestry cluster associated with self-reported Caucasian donors. The aim of the study was to test whether cataloging public T cell receptors could identify signatures of past pathogen exposure. The study profiled the T cell repertoires of hundreds of subjects by immunosequencing and related them to cytomegalovirus serostatus. A separate validation cohort of roughly 130 different subjects was used in addition to the roughly 700-subject first cohort. To predict cytomegalovirus infection status, the study combined high-throughput TCR immunosequencing, statistical association of individual TCRs with disease status, and machine learning. A later analysis re-examined previously published TCR beta repertoires from hundreds of donors and added high-resolution HLA genotyping to investigate patterns of TCR occurrence. The later analysis used no new phenotypic data to find candidate immune exposures, relying instead on TCR beta sequences and their occurrence across donors. An earlier analysis of 587 of the donors applied high-throughput TCR beta sequencing to assess whether each TCR beta V gene segment acted as functional or pseudogenic. Alongside the repertoire data, information on donor age, sex, ethnicity and CMV serostatus was compiled. Genome-wide SNP genotypes for about 60% of the roughly 700 donors were used in a later genetic analysis, which treated that subset as a discovery cohort. Every discovery cohort repertoire had been produced on one sequencing platform. HLA typing covered class I and class II loci at four-digit resolution. The number of donors typed differed by locus, with roughly 629-640 for A, B, C, DRB1 and DQB1, over 500 for DQA1, some 570 for DPA1, and over 400 for DPB1. Because of strong linkage in the cohort, roughly five DR-DQ haplotypes were treated as single units for association and clustering. Among almost 400 genotyped donors of the cohort, an average of about 240,000 unique TCR beta nucleotide sequences were sequenced per donor, roughly a sixth of them non-productive. Overall study outcomes, separate from this receptor: This cohort had only TCR beta chains sequenced, and the lack of alpha or paired-chain data limited which features could be detected. Across donors, most TCR sequences were observed very rarely, whereas some public TCRs were present in many individuals. Linkage disequilibrium might explain the correlated functional status among segregating V segments, but an unknown experimental factor could not be ruled out. Roughly uniform sequencing depth across donors was assumed in presence/absence analyses, although this assumption may not hold. Some IMGT-functional V segments, including TRBV6-2 and TRBV6-3, could not be told apart with the 87-base-pair reads, so those segments were excluded. Because HLA typing was missing for some donors at each locus, association tests included only the typed subset. When HLA alleles, especially DR and DQ, strongly co-occurred, TCR associations were difficult to assign to individual alleles. A further reported finding was that TCR beta sequences accurately predicted the HLA-A and HLA-B alleles for most subjects in the first cohort. A cluster of highly shared sequence variants was judged likely to represent a technical artifact of the sequencing pipeline. The study listed 164 TCR beta chains as associated with cytomegalovirus. Fewer than 20 rarely observed V segments, including chromosome 9 orphons, were excluded from the earlier analysis of about 610 of the donors because counts were too low. According to the authors, the approach could potentially be generalized to other disease states and immunological phenotypes. In a later analysis, TCR association rates were found to vary across HLA loci, with the most associated TCRs seen for DRB1 alleles and the fewest for HLA-C alleles. A later genetic analysis reported fewer N-insertions in productive TCRs among donors in an Asian-associated ancestry cluster than the approximately 670-donor mean. In an earlier analysis of more than 450 of the donors, most TCR beta V segments were observed in productive rearrangements about 90% or about 30% of the time, broadly matching IMGT annotations. At a false discovery rate of 0.05, a later analysis linked around 17,000 TCR beta sequences to specific HLA alleles. Most CMV-associated TCR beta chains appeared to be HLA-restricted in a later analysis, and the HLA associations seemed to be driven largely by CMV exposure. In both the original and validation cohorts, the classifier was reported to diagnose cytomegalovirus status with high specificity and sensitivity. A later analysis reported that several top co-occurrence clusters appeared linked to parvovirus B19, influenza, CMV and Epstein-Barr virus. A later genetic analysis associated a missense DCLRE1C variant with V-gene and J-gene trimming of TCR beta chains, and an independent cohort replicated the association. A later analysis found that HLA-associated TCR beta chains were more clonally expanded and had lower generation probabilities than equally common non-associated chains. A few of the identified cytomegalovirus-associated TCR beta chains were confirmed in vitro to be specific for cytomegalovirus antigens. CMV serostatus was the only immune exposure information available for the cohort.

In total, 600 or so healthy bone marrow donors made up the cohort. All cohort members were sampled while nominally healthy, although unrecorded immune exposures were likely present. The donor was CMV seropositive and was included in the group of about 290 seropositive cohort members. Every donor gave a peripheral blood sample, and the peripheral blood mononuclear cells from that sample were used for TCR beta sequencing. The Qiagen DNeasy Blood Extraction Kit was used to extract genomic DNA from the blood cell samples. Receptor amplification or capture employed the immunoSEQ multiplex PCR assay. A mixture of 60 forward primers for TCR Vbeta segments and 13 reverse primers for TCR Jbeta segments was used in the multiplex PCR. A multiplex PCR assay on genomic DNA amplified the CDR3 region of rearranged TCR beta genes. The amplified TCR beta libraries were sequenced on the Illumina HiSeq System as 87-base-pair reads. The published analysis was carried out like this. A later analysis tallied around 87 million unique TCR beta chains across the 666 repertoires, and some 12 million of those chains were shared by two or more donors. Raw reads were error-corrected and collapsed into unique sequences with a nearest-neighbor algorithm that merged closely related sequences to remove PCR and sequencing errors. To assign V, D and J gene segments, CDR3 sequences were aligned to IMGT reference sequences. Each retained sequence needed at least a six-nucleotide match to both a V gene segment and a J gene segment. Rearrangements were classified as productive when the CDR3 lacked stop codons and remained in frame with V and J, and all other rearrangements were classified as non-productive. Following IMGT convention, CDR3 was defined as the stretch from the second conserved V-encoded cysteine up to the conserved J-encoded phenylalanine. In an earlier analysis of more than 550 of the donors, sequences lacking an unambiguous match to a single V gene segment were excluded. In an earlier analysis of about 590 of the donors, a V segment was called functional when productive rearrangements were above 56.7%, and segregating when the standard deviation between donors exceeded 5%. A statistical classification framework was developed to diagnose cytomegalovirus status using the catalog of TCR beta chain sequences. In a later analysis, TCR nucleotide sequences were compared against IMGT/GENE-DB human TR gene sequences so that V and J genes could be assigned. The TCRdist pipeline was used in a later analysis to assign CDR3 sequences and most-parsimonious VDJ recombination scenarios. In a later analysis, each TCR beta chain was defined by its CDR3 amino acid sequence together with its V-gene family, and reads lacking a unique V-gene family were excluded. As a way to deal with suspected cross-contamination and a sequencing artifact, a later analysis dropped hundreds of nucleotide sequences that were highly shared and had low generation probability. A later analysis calculated a clonal expansion index for each public chain from normalized within-repertoire ranks of inferred template counts. A later analysis computed generation probabilities with a VDJ recombination model fitted to out-of-frame rearrangements, and checked the results against IGoR. A later analysis scored TCR-TCR, TCR-HLA and TCR-CMV co-occurrence with hypergeometric tests, applying a repertoire-size bias correction to TCR pairs. False discovery rates were estimated in a later analysis by permuting HLA or CMV assignments 20 times. In a later analysis, co-occurring TCRs were grouped using DBSCAN, with TCRdist sequence similarity added in when clustering inside HLA-allele-positive subsets. Repertoires with fewer than 30,000 or more than 120,000 public chains, plus five repertoires with anomalous nucleotide sharing, were excluded from co-occurrence clustering. What TCRdb holds here is the immuneACCESS table cut down to in-frame rearrangements. Part of the clones is not present; checked against another copy, under half of the missing clones reflect an unresolved V gene, and the others are unexplained. D and trimming come from the DNA, and the V and J calls and clone size come from that table. The table for this sample lists approximately 170,000 clones. The top ten clones comprise about 0.8% of the sample.

Note on this clone: This receptor's antigen is unknown.

The cysteine opens and the phenylalanine closes a CDR3 of 18 amino acids. Solely the CDR3 DNA is kept, with 54 bases framed from the first base. V sheds 5 bases and J sheds 0 bases, leaving 19 bases between their ends. For CDR1 and CDR2, the germline V gene lists MGHRA and YSYEKL. Sequencing was done on a sample of PBMCs. The chain uses TRBV4-1 and TRBJ2-2; TRBD2 is perhaps the D gene, given 6 matching bases. The TCR was taken from a young woman in good health and CMV-seropositive. The DNA sequence is given as TGCGCCAGCAGCTGGACAACCGGGACTCGACCGAACACCGGGGAGCTGTTTTTT. It translates as CASSWTTGTRPNTGELFF.